This T cell receptor beta chain stems from a study of technical replicates of blood from a few donors. The V gene's germline CDR1 is SGDLS and CDR2 YYNGEE. After removal of 4 bases from V and 3 bases from J, the junction contained 6 bases not matched to a gene. The CDR3 length is 14 residues. Measured with immunoSEQ multiplex PCR; TCRdb has only the in-frame clones, and not every one. Among 62,000 or so clones, 85% to 90% were seen once, and the ten largest hold under 6.5%. Source material: PBMCs. The rearrangement joins TRBV9 to TRBJ2-7, with TRBD2 matching 8 bases. This receptor was taken from a human donor in good health. Some clones in this sample may be carry-over from other donors' samples. The chain's CDR3 is CASSTTGTSYEQYF. CDR3 coding DNA: TGTGCCAGCAGCACAACCGGGACTAGCTACGAGCAGTACTTC. The full variable domain, in which reference TRBV9 and TRBJ2-7 provide the parts outside the CDR3, is DSGVTQTPKHLITATGQRVTLRCSPRSGDLSVYWYQQSLDQGLQFLIQYYNGEERAKGNILERFSAQQFPDLHSELNLSSLELGDSALYFCASSTTGTSYEQYFGPGTRLTVT.